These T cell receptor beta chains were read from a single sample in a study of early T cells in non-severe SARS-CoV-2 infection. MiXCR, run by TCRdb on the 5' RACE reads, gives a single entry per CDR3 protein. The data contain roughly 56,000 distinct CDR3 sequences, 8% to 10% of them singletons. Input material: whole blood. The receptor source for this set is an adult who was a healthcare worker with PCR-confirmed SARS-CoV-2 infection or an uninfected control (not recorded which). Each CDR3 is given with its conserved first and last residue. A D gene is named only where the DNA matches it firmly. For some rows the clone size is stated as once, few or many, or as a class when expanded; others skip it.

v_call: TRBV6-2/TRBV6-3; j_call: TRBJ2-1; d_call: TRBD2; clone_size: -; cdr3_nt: TGTGCCAGCAGTTACAAGCTAGCGGGGATTAGCTCCTACAATGAGCAGTTCTTC; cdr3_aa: CASSYKLAGISSYNEQFF
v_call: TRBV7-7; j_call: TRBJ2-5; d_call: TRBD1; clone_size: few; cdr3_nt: TGTGCCACCGGAGGGCCCGGGACAGGGTTAGAGACCCAGTACTTC; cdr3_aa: CATGGPGTGLETQYF
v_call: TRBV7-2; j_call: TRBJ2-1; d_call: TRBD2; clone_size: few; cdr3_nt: TGTGCCAGCAGCTTGGGACTAAACAATGAGCAGTTCTTC; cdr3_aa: CASSLGLNNEQFF
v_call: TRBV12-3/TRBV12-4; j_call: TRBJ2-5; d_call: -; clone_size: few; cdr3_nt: TGTGCCAGCAGCCGGCGAGGGGGACAAGAGACCCAGTACTTC; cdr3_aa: CASSRRGGQETQYF
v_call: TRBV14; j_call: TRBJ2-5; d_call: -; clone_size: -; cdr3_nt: TGTGCCAGCAGCCAGCTAGAACAAGAGACCCAGTACTTC; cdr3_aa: CASSQLEQETQYF
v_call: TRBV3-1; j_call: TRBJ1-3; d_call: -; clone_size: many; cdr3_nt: TGTGCCAGCAGCCAAACAGGGTTCGGCGGGAGAAACACCATATATTTT; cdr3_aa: CASSQTGFGGRNTIYF
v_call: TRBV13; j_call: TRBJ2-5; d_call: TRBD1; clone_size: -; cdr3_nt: TGTGCCAGCAGCTTCGGACAGGGGAGAGAGACCCAGTACTTC; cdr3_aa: CASSFGQGRETQYF
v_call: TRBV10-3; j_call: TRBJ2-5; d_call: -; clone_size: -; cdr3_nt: TGTGCCATCCGTCAGGCCAGCCAAGAGACCCAGTACTTC; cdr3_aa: CAIRQASQETQYF
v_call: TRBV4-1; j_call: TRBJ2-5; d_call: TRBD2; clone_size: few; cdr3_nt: TGCGCCAGCAGCCAAGATCCCCCGGGACTAGAAGAGACCCAGTACTTC; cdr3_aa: CASSQDPPGLEETQYF
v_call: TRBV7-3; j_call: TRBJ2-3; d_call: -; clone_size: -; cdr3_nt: TGTGCCAGCAGCGTCCCGGTAGTCACAGATACGCAGTATTTT; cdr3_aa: CASSVPVVTDTQYF
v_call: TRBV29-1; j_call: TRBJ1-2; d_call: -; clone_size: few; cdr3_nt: TGCAGCGTTGGAGGCAGGGAGGACTATGGCTACACCTTC; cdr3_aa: CSVGGREDYGYTF
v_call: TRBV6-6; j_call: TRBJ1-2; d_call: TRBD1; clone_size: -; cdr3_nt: TGTGCCAGCAAGGGGACAGGGGGCTATGGCTACACCTTC; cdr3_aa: CASKGTGGYGYTF
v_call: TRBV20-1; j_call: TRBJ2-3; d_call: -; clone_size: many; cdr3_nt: TGCAGCGCAGGGAGAACTAGTGGCACAGATACGCAGTATTTT; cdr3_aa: CSAGRTSGTDTQYF
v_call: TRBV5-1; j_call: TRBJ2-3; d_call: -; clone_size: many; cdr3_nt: TGCGCCAGCAGCTTCGTCGGCCAGCGCACAGATACGCAGTATTTT; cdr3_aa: CASSFVGQRTDTQYF
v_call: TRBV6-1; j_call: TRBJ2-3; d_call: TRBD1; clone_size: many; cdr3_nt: TGTGCCAGCAGTCCGCGGGACAGGGAACTTTGGGGTAGCACAGATACGCAGTATTTT; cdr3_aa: CASSPRDRELWGSTDTQYF
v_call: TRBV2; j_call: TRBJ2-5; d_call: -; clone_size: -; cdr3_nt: TGTGCCAGCAAGGCTGAGACCCAGTACTTC; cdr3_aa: CASKAETQYF
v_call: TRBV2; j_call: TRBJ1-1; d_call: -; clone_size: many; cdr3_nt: TGTGCCAGCATAACAGAGACTAACACTGAAGCTTTCTTT; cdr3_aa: CASITETNTEAFF
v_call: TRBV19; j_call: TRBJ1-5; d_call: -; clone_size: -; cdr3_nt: TGTGCCAGTACCTCTCGGGGGCCCGATCAGCCCCAGCATTTT; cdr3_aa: CASTSRGPDQPQHF
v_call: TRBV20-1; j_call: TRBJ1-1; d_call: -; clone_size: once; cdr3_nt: TGCAGTGCTAGGCTGGGGGGTGCAGAAAAGAACACTGAAGCTTTCTTT; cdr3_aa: CSARLGGAEKNTEAFF
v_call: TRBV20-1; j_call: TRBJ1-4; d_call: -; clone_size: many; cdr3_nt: TGCAGTGCTAGACGGGTAAAACTGTTTTTT; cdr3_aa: CSARRVKLFF
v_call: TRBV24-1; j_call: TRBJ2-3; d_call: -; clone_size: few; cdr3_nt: TGTGCCACCAGTGATCCAAATCGGAGAGATACGCAGTATTTT; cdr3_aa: CATSDPNRRDTQYF
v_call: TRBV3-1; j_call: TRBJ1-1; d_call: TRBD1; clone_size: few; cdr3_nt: TGTGCCAGCAGCCCGCGAGGGACAGGGAAGAACACTGAAGCTTTCTTT; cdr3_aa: CASSPRGTGKNTEAFF
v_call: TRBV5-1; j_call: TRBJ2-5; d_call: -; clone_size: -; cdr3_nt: TGCGCCAGCAGCTTGGCGCTACAGGGCGAAGAGACCCAGTACTTC; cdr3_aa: CASSLALQGEETQYF
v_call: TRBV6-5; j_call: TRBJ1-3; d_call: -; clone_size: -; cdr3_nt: TGTGCCAGCAGTTCGGGGGGCCTCTCTGGAAACACCATATATTTT; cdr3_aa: CASSSGGLSGNTIYF
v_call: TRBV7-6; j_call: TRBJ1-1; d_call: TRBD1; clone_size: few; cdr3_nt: TGTGCCAGCAGCTCCGACAGGGACTGGGACACTGAAGCTTTCTTT; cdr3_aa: CASSSDRDWDTEAFF
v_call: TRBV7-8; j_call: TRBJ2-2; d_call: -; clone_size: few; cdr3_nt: TGTGCCAGCAGCTTAGAGTTGTCGACGCGCAGGTACACCGGGGAGCTGTTTTTT; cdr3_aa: CASSLELSTRRYTGELFF